The rows below give T cell receptor beta chains drawn from one sample of a study of memory CD4+ T cells and cytomegalovirus serostatus. Sequenced by immunoSEQ multiplex PCR; TCRdb stores in-frame clones only, minus some. The table includes about 40,000 clones, 76% detected once. Material for sequencing was memory CD4+ T cells from blood. These receptors were collected from an adult in good health and CMV-seronegative. Both conserved end residues are part of each CDR3. The D gene is left open where the match is weak.

d_call v_call cdr3_length cdr3_aa
. TRBV6-1 15 CASTTTGPLGEKLFF
. TRBV2 14 CASSGGGGNEKLFF
TRBD2 TRBV5-4 17 CASSLPTSGGETGELFF
. TRBV5-1 13 CASSLGVRDGYTF
. TRBV10-3 12 CAISESSYGYTF
. TRBV4-1 12 CASSQAGVGYTF
TRBD2 TRBV19 18 CASSGQVSGIGSGETQYF
. TRBV2 13 CASRDSGGPIAYF
TRBD1 TRBV9 14 CASRRDRGHYGYTF
. TRBV9 15 CASSVATSSTDTQYF
TRBD1 TRBV19 17 CASSPLDRGQGNTEAFF
. TRBV28 14 CASSFPVSNQPQHF
. TRBV28 15 CASIGEYPGANVLTF
TRBD2 TRBV11-2 15 CASSVLAGVGETQYF
. TRBV25-1 15 CASSDPGQPQGGYTF
. TRBV27 17 CASSRGDPQGSYNEQFF
TRBD2 TRBV9 17 CASSASGRAFGANVLTF
TRBD1 TRBV5-1 15 CASSFSQGATYEQYF
. TRBV28 13 CASEPGTHTEAFF
. TRBV5-5 15 CASSATRRGNTEAFF
. TRBV7-2 13 CASSTTDYNEQFF
TRBD1 TRBV30 14 CAWSVSRGGGGYTF
. TRBV4-1 14 CASSQPKQGRQAFF
TRBD1 TRBV5-4 15 CASSVHGTGNQPQHF
. TRBV28 15 CASSSLGNSGNTIYF
. TRBV18 17 CASSPPRATWKTGELFF
. TRBV2 17 CASSEAPPGKGPDTQYF
. TRBV7-8 18 CASSLSATPGAPSYEQYF
. TRBV5-6 14 CASSLGAGSYGYTF
. TRBV30 14 CAWSGGVHSYEQYF
TRBD2 TRBV11-3 15 CASSLEGTNYNEQFF
. TRBV4-3 15 CASSQGRFRGETQYF
TRBD1 TRBV5-8 15 CASSQPGQGYSPLHF
. TRBV5-1 14 CASSSGGKAYGYTF
. TRBV28 12 CASSLFGGEQYF
TRBD1 TRBV4-3 18 CASSQDQRTGGTTDTQYF
TRBD1 TRBV7-2 14 CASSLQGTTGELFF
TRBD1 TRBV5-6 15 CASSYRDRRNTEAFF
TRBD2 TRBV7-9 16 CASSSGTSERTGELFF
TRBD1 TRBV7-8 17 CASSLERGTGGTDTQYF
. TRBV28 15 CASSFWGAQNQPQHF
. TRBV28 15 CASSVVAPVSDTIYF
. TRBV27 13 CASSHGRDQPQHF
. TRBV14 14 CASSQALGRNTIYF
. TRBV5-7 15 CASSLGAGIWTEAFF
TRBD2 TRBV5-6 18 CASSMGGLAGLNTDTQYF
. TRBV6-5 14 CADREGQKCNEQFF
. TRBV6-6 11 CASSRDAGYTF
. TRBV5-4 14 CASSLERSEETQYF
. TRBV19 13 CASSRDGLYGYTF
. TRBV11-2 13 CASSLSAQETQYF
TRBD1 TRBV2 15 CASSRDRPENTEAFF
. TRBV18 14 CASSPPKDTGELFF
. TRBV7-2 14 CASSLVGGLRGYTF
. TRBV18 14 CASSPQMNTGELFF